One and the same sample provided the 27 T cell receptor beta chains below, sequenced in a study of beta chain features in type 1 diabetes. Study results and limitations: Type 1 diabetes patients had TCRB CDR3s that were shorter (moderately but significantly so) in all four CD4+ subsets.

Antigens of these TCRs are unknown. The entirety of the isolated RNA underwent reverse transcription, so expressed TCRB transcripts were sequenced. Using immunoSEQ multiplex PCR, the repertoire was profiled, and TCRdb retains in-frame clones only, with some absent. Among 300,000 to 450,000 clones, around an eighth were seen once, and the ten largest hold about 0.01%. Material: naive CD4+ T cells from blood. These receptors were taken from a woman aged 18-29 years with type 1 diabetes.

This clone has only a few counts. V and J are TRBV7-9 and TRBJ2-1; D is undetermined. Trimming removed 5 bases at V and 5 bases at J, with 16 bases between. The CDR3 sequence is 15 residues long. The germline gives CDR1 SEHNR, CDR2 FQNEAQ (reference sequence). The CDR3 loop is CASSPYTLADNEQFF. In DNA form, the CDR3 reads TGTGCCAGCAGCCCATACACTTTGGCGGACAATGAGCAGTTCTTC.

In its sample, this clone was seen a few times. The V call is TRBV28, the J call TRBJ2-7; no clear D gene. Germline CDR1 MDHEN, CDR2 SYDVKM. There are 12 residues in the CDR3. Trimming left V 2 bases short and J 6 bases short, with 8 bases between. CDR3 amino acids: CASSLQVSEQYF. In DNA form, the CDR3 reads TGTGCCAGCAGTTTACAGGTTTCCGAGCAGTACTTC.

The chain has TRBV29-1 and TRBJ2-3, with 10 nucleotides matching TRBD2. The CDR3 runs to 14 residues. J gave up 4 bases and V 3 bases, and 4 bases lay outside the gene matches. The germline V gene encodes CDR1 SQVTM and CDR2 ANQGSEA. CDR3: CSVDPSGSPDTQYF. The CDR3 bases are TGCAGCGTTGACCCTAGCGGGAGTCCAGATACGCAGTATTTT.

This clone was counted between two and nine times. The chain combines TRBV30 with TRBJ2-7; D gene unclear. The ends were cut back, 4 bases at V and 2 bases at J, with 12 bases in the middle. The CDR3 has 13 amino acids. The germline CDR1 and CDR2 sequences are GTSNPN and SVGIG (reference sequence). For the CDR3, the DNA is TGTGCCTGGACACCGGGTCCTCCCTACGAGCAGTACTTC. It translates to CAWTPGPPYEQYF. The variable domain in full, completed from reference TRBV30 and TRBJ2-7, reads SQTIHQWPATLVQPVGSPLSLECTVEGTSNPNLYWYRQAAGRGLQLLFYSVGIGQISSEVPQNLSASRPQDRQFILSSKKLLLSDSGFYLCAWTPGPPYEQYFGPGTRLTVT.

Here the CDR3 reads CASSLFDRGTGDTQYF. DNA for the CDR3: TGTGCCAGCAGTTTGTTCGACAGGGGCACCGGGGATACGCAGTATTTT. The chain couples TRBV27 to TRBJ2-3; 8 nucleotides line up with TRBD1. CDR3 length: 16 amino acids. With 3 bases clipped from V and 6 bases from J, the junction kept 11 bases outside the gene matches. The germline CDR1 and CDR2 sequences are MNHEY and SMNVEV (reference sequence).

The CDR3 spells CASSQMRTGVLTF. In DNA, the CDR3 is TGCGCCAGCAGCCAAATGAGGACAGGCGTCCTGACTTTC. The chain joins TRBV4-3 to TRBJ2-6; 7 bases agree with TRBD1. Germline values: CDR1 LGHNA, CDR2 YSLEER. CDR3 length equals 13 residues. V lost 2 bases to trimming and J lost 12 bases; unmatched junction nucleotides: 4.

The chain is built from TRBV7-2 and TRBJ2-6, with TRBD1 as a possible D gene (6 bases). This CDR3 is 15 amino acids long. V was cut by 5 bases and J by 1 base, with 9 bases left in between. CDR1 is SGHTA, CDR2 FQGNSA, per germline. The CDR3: CASSRTGSGANVLTF. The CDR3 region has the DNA TGTGCCAGCAGCCGTACAGGGTCTGGGGCCAACGTCCTGACTTTC.

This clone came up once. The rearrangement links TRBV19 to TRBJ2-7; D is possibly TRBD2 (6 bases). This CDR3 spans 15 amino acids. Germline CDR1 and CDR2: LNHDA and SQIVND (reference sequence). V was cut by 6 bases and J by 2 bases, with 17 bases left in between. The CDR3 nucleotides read TGTGCCAGTAGCCCTAAGGGTGGAGGGACCTACGAGCAGTACTTC. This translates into CASSPKGGGTYEQYF.

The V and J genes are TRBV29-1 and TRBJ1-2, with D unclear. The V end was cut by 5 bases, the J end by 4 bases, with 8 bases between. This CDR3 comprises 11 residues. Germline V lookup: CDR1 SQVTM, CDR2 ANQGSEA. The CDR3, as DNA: TGCAGCGTTCTCCGGGGCTATGGCTACACCTTC. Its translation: CSVLRGYGYTF.

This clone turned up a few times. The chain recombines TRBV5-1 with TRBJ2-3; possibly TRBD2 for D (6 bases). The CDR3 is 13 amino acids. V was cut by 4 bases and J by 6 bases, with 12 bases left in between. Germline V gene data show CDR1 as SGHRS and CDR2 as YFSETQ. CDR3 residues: CASSTRAGDTQYF. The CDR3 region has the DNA TGCGCCAGCAGCACCAGGGCGGGGGATACGCAGTATTTT.

The CDR3 is CASSLEQLGNEQFF. Here the CDR3 DNA reads TGTGCCAGCAGCTTAGAACAGCTTGGGAATGAGCAGTTCTTC. This chain joins TRBV7-2 and TRBJ2-1, with no clear D. V was cut by 1 base and J by 7 bases, with 11 bases left in between. The CDR3 contains 14 residues. Per the germline V gene, CDR1 is SGHTA and CDR2 is FQGNSA.

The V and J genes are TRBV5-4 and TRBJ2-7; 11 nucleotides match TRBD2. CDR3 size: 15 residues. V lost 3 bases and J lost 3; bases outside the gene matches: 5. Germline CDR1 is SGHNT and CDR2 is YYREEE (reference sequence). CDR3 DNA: TGTGCCAGCAGCTCGGGACTAGCGGATTACTACGAGCAGTACTTC. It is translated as CASSSGLADYYEQYF.

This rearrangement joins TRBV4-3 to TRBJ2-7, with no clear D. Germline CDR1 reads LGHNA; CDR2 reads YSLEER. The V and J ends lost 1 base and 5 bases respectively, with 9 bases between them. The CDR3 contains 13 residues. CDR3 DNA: TGCGCCAGCAGCCAAGTGGGCCGGAACGAGCAGTACTTC. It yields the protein CASSQVGRNEQYF.

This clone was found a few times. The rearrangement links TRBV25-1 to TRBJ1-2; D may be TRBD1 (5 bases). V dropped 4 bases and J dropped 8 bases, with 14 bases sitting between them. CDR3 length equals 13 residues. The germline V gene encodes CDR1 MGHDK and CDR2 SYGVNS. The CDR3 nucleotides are TGTGCCAGCAGTGGCGGGACGGGCTACGGCTACACCTTC. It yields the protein CASSGGTGYGYTF.

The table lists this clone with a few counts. The CDR3 DNA is TGTGCCAGCAGTGAGGGGCCCGGGGGACAGCCCCAGCATTTT. Residues: CASSEGPGGQPQHF. The chain couples TRBV2 to TRBJ1-5; D possibly corresponds to TRBD1 (5 bases). This CDR3 is built from 14 residues. Germline lookup yields CDR1 SNHLY and CDR2 FYNNEI. Trimming left V 3 bases short and J 7 bases short, with 13 bases between.

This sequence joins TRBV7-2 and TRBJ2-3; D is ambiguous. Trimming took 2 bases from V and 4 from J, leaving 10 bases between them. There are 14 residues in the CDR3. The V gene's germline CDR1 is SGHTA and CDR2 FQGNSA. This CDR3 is CASSLTVFADTQYF. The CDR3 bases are TGTGCCAGCAGCTTAACTGTCTTCGCAGATACGCAGTATTTT.

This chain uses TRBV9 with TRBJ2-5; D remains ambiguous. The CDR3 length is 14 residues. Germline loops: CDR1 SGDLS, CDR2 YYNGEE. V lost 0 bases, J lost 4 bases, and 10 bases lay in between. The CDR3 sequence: CASSVDHNRETQYF. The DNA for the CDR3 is TGTGCCAGCAGCGTAGATCACAACCGAGAGACCCAGTACTTC.

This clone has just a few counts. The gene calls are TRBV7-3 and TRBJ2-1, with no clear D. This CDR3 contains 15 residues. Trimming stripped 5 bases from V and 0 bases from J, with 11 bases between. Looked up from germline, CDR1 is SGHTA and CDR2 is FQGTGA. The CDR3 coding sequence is TGTGCCAGCAGCGGAAGCGATAGCTCCTACAATGAGCAGTTCTTC. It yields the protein CASSGSDSSYNEQFF.

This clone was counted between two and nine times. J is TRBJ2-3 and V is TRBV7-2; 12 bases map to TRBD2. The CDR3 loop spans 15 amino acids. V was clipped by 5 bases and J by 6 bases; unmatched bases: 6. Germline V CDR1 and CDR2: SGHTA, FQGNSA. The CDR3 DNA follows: TGTGCCAGCAGCACTACTAGCGGGGGGTGGGATACGCAGTATTTT. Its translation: CASSTTSGGWDTQYF. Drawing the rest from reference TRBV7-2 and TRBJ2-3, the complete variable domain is GAGVSQSPSNKVTEKGKDVELRCDPISGHTALYWYRQSLGQGLEFLIYFQGNSAPDKSGLPSDRFSAERTGGSVSTLTIQRTQQEDSAVYLCASSTTSGGWDTQYFGPGTRLTVL.

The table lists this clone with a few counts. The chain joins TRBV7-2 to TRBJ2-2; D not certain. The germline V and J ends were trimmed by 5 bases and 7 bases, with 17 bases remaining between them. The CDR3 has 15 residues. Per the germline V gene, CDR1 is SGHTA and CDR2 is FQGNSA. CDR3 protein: CASSLGLVYGGELFF. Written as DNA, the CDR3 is TGTGCCAGCAGCCTAGGCCTAGTTTATGGCGGGGAGCTGTTTTTT. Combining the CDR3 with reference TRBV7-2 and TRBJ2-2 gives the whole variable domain GAGVSQSPSNKVTEKGKDVELRCDPISGHTALYWYRQSLGQGLEFLIYFQGNSAPDKSGLPSDRFSAERTGGSVSTLTIQRTQQEDSAVYLCASSLGLVYGGELFFGEGSRLTVL.

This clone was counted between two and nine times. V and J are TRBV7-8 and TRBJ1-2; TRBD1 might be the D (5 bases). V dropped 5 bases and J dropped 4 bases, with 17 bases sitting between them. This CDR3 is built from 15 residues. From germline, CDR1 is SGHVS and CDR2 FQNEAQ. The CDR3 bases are TGTGCCAGCAGCCCCCACCGGGGGAAGGGCTATGGCTACACCTTC. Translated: CASSPHRGKGYGYTF.

CDR3 amino acids: CASGLRVDQETQYF. The CDR3 DNA sequence: TGTGCCAGCGGATTGAGGGTTGATCAAGAGACCCAGTACTTC. V is TRBV2 and J is TRBJ2-5; possible D gene TRBD2, 5 bases. Per germline, CDR1 SNHLY and CDR2 FYNNEI. Trimming left V 8 bases short and J 2 bases short, with 15 bases between. The CDR3 consists of 14 residues.

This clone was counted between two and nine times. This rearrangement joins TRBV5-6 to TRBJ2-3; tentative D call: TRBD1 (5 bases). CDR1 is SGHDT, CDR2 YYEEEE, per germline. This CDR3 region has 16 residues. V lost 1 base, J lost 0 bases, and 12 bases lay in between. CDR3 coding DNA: TGTGCCAGCAGCTTGTGGGGCCTAACTAGCACAGATACGCAGTATTTT. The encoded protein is CASSLWGLTSTDTQYF. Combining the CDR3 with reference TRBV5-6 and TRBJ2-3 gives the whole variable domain DAGVTQSPTHLIKTRGQQVTLRCSPKSGHDTVSWYQQALGQGPQFIFQYYEEEERQRGNFPDRFSGHQFPNYSSELNVNALLLGDSALYLCASSLWGLTSTDTQYFGPGTRLTVL.

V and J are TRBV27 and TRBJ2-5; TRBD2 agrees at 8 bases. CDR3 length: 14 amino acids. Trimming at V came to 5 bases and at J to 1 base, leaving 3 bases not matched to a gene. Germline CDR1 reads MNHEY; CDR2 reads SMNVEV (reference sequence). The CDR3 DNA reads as TGTGCCAGCAGTCCCCGGGAGGGCCAAGAGACCCAGTACTTC. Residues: CASSPREGQETQYF.

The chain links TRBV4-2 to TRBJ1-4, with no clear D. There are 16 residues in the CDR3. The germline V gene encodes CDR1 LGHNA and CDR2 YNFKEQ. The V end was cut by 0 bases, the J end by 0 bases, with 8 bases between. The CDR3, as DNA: TGTGCCAGCAGCCAAGACAGCGGTACAACTAATGAAAAACTGTTTTTT. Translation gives CASSQDSGTTNEKLFF.

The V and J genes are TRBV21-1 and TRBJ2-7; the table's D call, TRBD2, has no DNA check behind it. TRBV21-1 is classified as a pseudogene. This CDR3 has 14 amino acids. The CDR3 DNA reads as TGTGCCAGCAGCAAAGGGCGTCGGAGCTACGAGCAGTACTTC. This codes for CASSKGRRSYEQYF.

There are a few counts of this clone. The CDR3 bases are TGCAGCGCCCGACAGGGCGCGAACACCGGGGAGCTGTTTTTT. Its translation: CSARQGANTGELFF. V usage is TRBV29-1 and J usage is TRBJ2-2; 7 nucleotides match TRBD1. CDR3 length: 14 residues. The V and J ends lost 7 bases and 0 bases, in that order; junction bases with no gene match: 5. Germline V gene data show CDR1 as SQVTM and CDR2 as ANQGSEA.